The rows below give T cell receptor beta chains drawn from one sample of a study of blood T cell repertoires in COVID-19. Here immunoSEQ multiplex PCR was the method, and the copy in TCRdb shows in-frame clones only, minus some. The sample contains about 51,000 clones, about 86% of which appear only once. Input material: peripheral blood. These receptors came from a man older than 75 with active COVID-19. CDR3s include the opening cysteine and the closing phenylalanine or tryptophan. The D gene is left open where the match is weak. The size field is filled for only some rows; it gives once, few, many or a size class.

D gene: .; J gene: TRBJ2-5; CDR3 length: 12; V gene: TRBV3-1/TRBV3-2; clone size: once; CDR3 DNA: TGTGCCAGCAGCCAATCTTTAGAGACCCAGTACTTC; CDR3 protein: CASSQSLETQYF
D gene: .; J gene: TRBJ1-5; CDR3 length: 17; V gene: TRBV19; clone size: .; CDR3 DNA: TGTGCCAGTAGTACACCCGGGACAAGATATAGCAATCAGCCCCAGCATTTT; CDR3 protein: CASSTPGTRYSNQPQHF
D gene: TRBD2; J gene: TRBJ2-3; CDR3 length: 16; V gene: TRBV7-6; clone size: .; CDR3 DNA: TGTGCCAGCAGCACCAGCGGGAGGGCCCCGTCAGATACGCAGTATTTT; CDR3 protein: CASSTSGRAPSDTQYF
D gene: TRBD1; J gene: TRBJ2-7; CDR3 length: 15; V gene: TRBV7-3; clone size: .; CDR3 DNA: TGTGCCAGCAGCTACGGGACAGGGGGCGTATACGAGCAGTACTTC; CDR3 protein: CASSYGTGGVYEQYF
D gene: .; J gene: TRBJ2-2; CDR3 length: 11; V gene: TRBV3-1/TRBV3-2; clone size: few; CDR3 DNA: TGTGCCAGCAGCTTAACCGGGGAGCTGTTTTTT; CDR3 protein: CASSLTGELFF
D gene: .; J gene: TRBJ1-2; CDR3 length: 14; V gene: TRBV28; clone size: .; CDR3 DNA: TGTGCCAGCAGTAAGGACAGAATTAACTATGGCTACACCTTC; CDR3 protein: CASSKDRINYGYTF
D gene: TRBD2; J gene: TRBJ2-2; CDR3 length: 17; V gene: TRBV7-3; clone size: .; CDR3 DNA: TGTGCCAGCAGCCTGAGAACGGGACTAGAAGGCACCGGGGAGCTGTTTTTT; CDR3 protein: CASSLRTGLEGTGELFF
D gene: .; J gene: TRBJ1-1; CDR3 length: 15; V gene: TRBV19; clone size: .; CDR3 DNA: TGTGCCAGTAGTATATTGTCTGGGGGGTTGGGTGAAGCTTTCTTT; CDR3 protein: CASSILSGGLGEAFF
D gene: TRBD2; J gene: TRBJ2-5; CDR3 length: 13; V gene: TRBV19; clone size: .; CDR3 DNA: TGTGCCAGTAGTATCGCGGGGGGGGAGACCCAGTACTTC; CDR3 protein: CASSIAGGETQYF
D gene: TRBD2; J gene: TRBJ2-1; CDR3 length: 16; V gene: TRBV7-3; clone size: once; CDR3 DNA: TGTGCCAGCAGCAGGACTAGCGGGAGTTCCTACAATGAGCAGTTCTTC; CDR3 protein: CASSRTSGSSYNEQFF
D gene: .; J gene: TRBJ2-5; CDR3 length: 14; V gene: TRBV5-1; clone size: .; CDR3 DNA: TGCGCCAGCAGCTTGGGGCAGCGGCAAGAGACCCAGTACTTC; CDR3 protein: CASSLGQRQETQYF
D gene: .; J gene: TRBJ2-1; CDR3 length: 11; V gene: TRBV5-6; clone size: once; CDR3 DNA: TGTGCCAGCAGCTTGGCAAATGAGCAGTTCTTC; CDR3 protein: CASSLANEQFF
D gene: .; J gene: TRBJ2-7; CDR3 length: 15; V gene: TRBV3-1/TRBV3-2; clone size: .; CDR3 DNA: TGTGCCAGCAGCCAAGCGGCAGGGGGGAATCACGAGCAGTACTTC; CDR3 protein: CASSQAAGGNHEQYF
D gene: TRBD1; J gene: TRBJ2-3; CDR3 length: 13; V gene: TRBV10-1; clone size: .; CDR3 DNA: TGCGCCAGCCGGGACAGTAGCACAGATACGCAGTATTTT; CDR3 protein: CASRDSSTDTQYF
D gene: TRBD2; J gene: TRBJ2-5; CDR3 length: 15; V gene: TRBV18; clone size: .; CDR3 DNA: TGTGCCAGCTCACCGACTAGCGGGGTCCGGGAGACCCAGTACTTC; CDR3 protein: CASSPTSGVRETQYF
D gene: TRBD2; J gene: TRBJ2-7; CDR3 length: 15; V gene: TRBV5-1; clone size: .; CDR3 DNA: TGCGCCAGCAGCTTGTCGGGAGGCCCTAGCGACGAGCAGTACTTC; CDR3 protein: CASSLSGGPSDEQYF
D gene: TRBD1; J gene: TRBJ1-3; CDR3 length: 17; V gene: TRBV18; clone size: .; CDR3 DNA: TGTGCCAGCTCACCAAAGTTAGGGACAGCCTCTGGAAACACCATATATTTT; CDR3 protein: CASSPKLGTASGNTIYF
D gene: .; J gene: TRBJ1-6; CDR3 length: 14; V gene: TRBV4-3; clone size: once; CDR3 DNA: TGCGCCAGCAGCCAAGACCAGGGCGATTCACCCCTCCACTTT; CDR3 protein: CASSQDQGDSPLHF
D gene: TRBD1; J gene: TRBJ1-2; CDR3 length: 14; V gene: TRBV5-6; clone size: .; CDR3 DNA: TGTGCCAGCAGCTATGCGACAGGGGAGGATGGCTACACCTTC; CDR3 protein: CASSYATGEDGYTF
D gene: TRBD2; J gene: TRBJ2-3; CDR3 length: 15; V gene: TRBV3-1/TRBV3-2; clone size: .; CDR3 DNA: TGTGCCAGCAGACAGACTAGCGGGAGACCAGATACGCAGTATTTT; CDR3 protein: CASRQTSGRPDTQYF
D gene: .; J gene: TRBJ2-3; CDR3 length: 14; V gene: TRBV30; clone size: .; CDR3 DNA: TGTGCTTACGACAGGCGCACGAGCACAGATACGCAGTATTTT; CDR3 protein: CAYDRRTSTDTQYF
D gene: .; J gene: TRBJ2-1; CDR3 length: 14; V gene: TRBV27; clone size: .; CDR3 DNA: TGTGCCAGCAGTTTAGGGCCCCAGTACAATGAGCAGTTCTTC; CDR3 protein: CASSLGPQYNEQFF
D gene: .; J gene: TRBJ1-1; CDR3 length: 16; V gene: TRBV28; clone size: few; CDR3 DNA: TGTGCCAGCAGCCCGATGTTCAGGACACCGAACACTGAAGCTTTCTTT; CDR3 protein: CASSPMFRTPNTEAFF
D gene: .; J gene: TRBJ2-4; CDR3 length: 14; V gene: TRBV5-1; clone size: .; CDR3 DNA: TGCGCCAGCAGCTCGGATCCACAGGTCAACATTCAGTACTTC; CDR3 protein: CASSSDPQVNIQYF
D gene: .; J gene: TRBJ2-7; CDR3 length: 16; V gene: TRBV9; clone size: .; CDR3 DNA: TGTGCCAGCAGCGTAGGAAGGACTATTAATTCCTACGAGCAGTACTTC; CDR3 protein: CASSVGRTINSYEQYF
D gene: .; J gene: TRBJ1-1; CDR3 length: 14; V gene: TRBV5-1; clone size: .; CDR3 DNA: TGCGCCAGCAGCCCTCGACAGGAAAACACTGAAGCTTTCTTT; CDR3 protein: CASSPRQENTEAFF
D gene: .; J gene: TRBJ2-3; CDR3 length: 14; V gene: TRBV11-3; clone size: .; CDR3 DNA: TGTGCCAGCAGCTTAGAAGGGAGAGCAGATACGCAGTATTTT; CDR3 protein: CASSLEGRADTQYF
D gene: .; J gene: TRBJ2-6; CDR3 length: 15; V gene: TRBV2; clone size: .; CDR3 DNA: TGTGCCAGCATCACCGGGTCCTCTGGGGCCAACGTCCTGACTTTC; CDR3 protein: CASITGSSGANVLTF
D gene: TRBD2; J gene: TRBJ2-1; CDR3 length: 17; V gene: TRBV6-2/TRBV6-3; clone size: .; CDR3 DNA: TGTGCCAGCTGCCCTCGTACTGGGACTAGCGGGTACAATGAGCAGTTCTTC; CDR3 protein: CASCPRTGTSGYNEQFF
D gene: .; J gene: TRBJ2-5; CDR3 length: 15; V gene: TRBV7-6; clone size: few; CDR3 DNA: TGTGCCAGCAGCCTGATGTCGGTACCTAAAGAGACCCAGTACTTC; CDR3 protein: CASSLMSVPKETQYF
D gene: TRBD1; J gene: TRBJ2-2; CDR3 length: 14; V gene: TRBV4-3; clone size: .; CDR3 DNA: TGCGCCAGCAGCCGCAGGGGGCAGGTCGGGGAGCTGTTTTTT; CDR3 protein: CASSRRGQVGELFF
D gene: .; J gene: TRBJ2-5; CDR3 length: 15; V gene: TRBV9; clone size: few; CDR3 DNA: TGTGCCAGCAGCGTCTCTTGGGGCCTCGGGGAGACCCAGTACTTC; CDR3 protein: CASSVSWGLGETQYF
D gene: TRBD1; J gene: TRBJ2-7; CDR3 length: 14; V gene: TRBV5-3; clone size: .; CDR3 DNA: TGTGCCAGAAGCTTAGGACAGGGCTTACACGAGCAGTACTTC; CDR3 protein: CARSLGQGLHEQYF
D gene: TRBD1; J gene: TRBJ2-1; CDR3 length: 14; V gene: TRBV27; clone size: .; CDR3 DNA: TGTGCCAGCAGTACTTTAGGACAGGAGAATGAGCAGTTCTTC; CDR3 protein: CASSTLGQENEQFF
D gene: TRBD1; J gene: TRBJ2-7; CDR3 length: 15; V gene: TRBV9; clone size: .; CDR3 DNA: TGTGCCAGCAGCCCCGACCGGGACAGATCCTACGAGCAGTACTTC; CDR3 protein: CASSPDRDRSYEQYF
D gene: TRBD1; J gene: TRBJ2-4; CDR3 length: 13; V gene: TRBV30; clone size: .; CDR3 DNA: TGTGCCTGGAGTACTGACAGGGGAAACATTCAGTACTTC; CDR3 protein: CAWSTDRGNIQYF
D gene: TRBD2; J gene: TRBJ2-1; CDR3 length: 13; V gene: TRBV19; clone size: .; CDR3 DNA: TGTGCCAGTACCATCGGGGTAGCGGGAGGTCTGTTCTTC; CDR3 protein: CASTIGVAGGLFF
D gene: .; J gene: TRBJ2-6; CDR3 length: 14; V gene: TRBV4-3; clone size: .; CDR3 DNA: TGCGCCAGCAGTGCTATAACTGGGGCCAACGTCCTGACTTTC; CDR3 protein: CASSAITGANVLTF
D gene: .; J gene: TRBJ1-1; CDR3 length: 16; V gene: TRBV9; clone size: .; CDR3 DNA: TGTGCCAGCAGCGTAGACGGGGGAGCCATGAACACTGAAGCTTTCTTT; CDR3 protein: CASSVDGGAMNTEAFF
D gene: TRBD1; J gene: TRBJ2-5; CDR3 length: 13; V gene: TRBV9; clone size: .; CDR3 DNA: TGTGCCAGCAGCGCGCAGGACAGGGAGACCCAGTACTTC; CDR3 protein: CASSAQDRETQYF